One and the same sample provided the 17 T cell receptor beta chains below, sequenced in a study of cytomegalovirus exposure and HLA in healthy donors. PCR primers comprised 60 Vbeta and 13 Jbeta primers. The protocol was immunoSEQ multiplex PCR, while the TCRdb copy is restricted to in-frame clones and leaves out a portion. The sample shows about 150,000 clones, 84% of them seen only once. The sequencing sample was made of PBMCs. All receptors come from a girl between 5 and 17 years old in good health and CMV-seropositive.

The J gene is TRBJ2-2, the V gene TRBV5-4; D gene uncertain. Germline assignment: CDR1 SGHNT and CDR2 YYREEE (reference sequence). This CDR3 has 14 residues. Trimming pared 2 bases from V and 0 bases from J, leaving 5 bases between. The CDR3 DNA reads TGTGCCAGCAGCTTAGACACGAACACCGGGGAGCTGTTTTTT. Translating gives CASSLDTNTGELFF.

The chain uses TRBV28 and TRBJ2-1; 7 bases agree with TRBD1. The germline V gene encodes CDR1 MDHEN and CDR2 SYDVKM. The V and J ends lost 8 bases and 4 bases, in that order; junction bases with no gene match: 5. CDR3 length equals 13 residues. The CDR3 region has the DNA TGTGCCAGCCTAGGACAGGTTTACAATGAGCAGTTCTTC. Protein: CASLGQVYNEQFF.

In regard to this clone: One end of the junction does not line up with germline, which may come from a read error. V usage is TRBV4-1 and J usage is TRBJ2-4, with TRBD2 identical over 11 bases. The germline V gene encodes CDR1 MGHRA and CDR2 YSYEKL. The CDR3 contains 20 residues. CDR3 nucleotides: TGCGCCAGCAGCCATCGGACTAGCGGGTATTACCCTCTGGCCAAAAACAGTCAGTACTTC. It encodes CASSHRTSGYYPLAKNSQYF.

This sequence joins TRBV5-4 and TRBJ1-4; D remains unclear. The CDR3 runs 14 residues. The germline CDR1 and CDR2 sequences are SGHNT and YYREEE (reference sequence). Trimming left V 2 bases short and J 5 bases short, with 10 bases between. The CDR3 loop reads CASSFGGINEKLFF. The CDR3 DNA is TGTGCCAGCAGCTTCGGAGGGATAAATGAAAAACTGTTTTTT.

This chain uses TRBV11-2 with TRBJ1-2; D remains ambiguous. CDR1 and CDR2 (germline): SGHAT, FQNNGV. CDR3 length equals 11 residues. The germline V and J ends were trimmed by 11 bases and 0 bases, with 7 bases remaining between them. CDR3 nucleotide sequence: TGTGCCGGAGGGTCTAACTATGGCTACACCTTC. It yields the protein CAGGSNYGYTF.

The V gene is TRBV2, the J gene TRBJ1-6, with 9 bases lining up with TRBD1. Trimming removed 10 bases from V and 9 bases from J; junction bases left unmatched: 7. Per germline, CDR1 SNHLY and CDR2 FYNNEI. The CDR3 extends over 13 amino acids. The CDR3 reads CATNRGQRSPLHF. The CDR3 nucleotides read TGTGCCACGAACAGGGGGCAGCGTTCACCCCTCCACTTT.

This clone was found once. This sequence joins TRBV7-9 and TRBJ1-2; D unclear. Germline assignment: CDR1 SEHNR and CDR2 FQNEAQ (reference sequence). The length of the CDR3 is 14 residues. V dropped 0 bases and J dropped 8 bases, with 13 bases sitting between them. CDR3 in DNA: TGTGCCAGCAGCTTAGCCGCAAGCGGAGGGGGCTACACCTTC. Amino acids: CASSLAASGGGYTF. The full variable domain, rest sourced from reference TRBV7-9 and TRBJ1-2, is DTGVSQNPRHKITKRGQNVTFRCDPISEHNRLYWYRQTLGQGPEFLTYFQNEAQLEKSRLLSDRFSAERPKGSFSTLEIQRTEQGDSAMYLCASSLAASGGGYTFGSGTRLTVV.

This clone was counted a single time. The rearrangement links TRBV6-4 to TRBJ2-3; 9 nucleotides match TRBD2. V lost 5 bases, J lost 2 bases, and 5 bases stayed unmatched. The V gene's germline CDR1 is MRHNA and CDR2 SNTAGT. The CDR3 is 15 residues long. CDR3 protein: CASSPVAGVTDTQYF. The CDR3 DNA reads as TGTGCCAGCAGTCCAGTAGCGGGAGTCACAGATACGCAGTATTTT.

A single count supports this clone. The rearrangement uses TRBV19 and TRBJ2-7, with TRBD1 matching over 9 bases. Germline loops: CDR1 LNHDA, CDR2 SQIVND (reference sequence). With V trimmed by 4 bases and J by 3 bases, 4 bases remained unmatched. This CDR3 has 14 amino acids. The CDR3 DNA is TGTGCCAGTAGTACCGGGACAGGGATCTACGAGCAGTACTTC. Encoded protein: CASSTGTGIYEQYF.

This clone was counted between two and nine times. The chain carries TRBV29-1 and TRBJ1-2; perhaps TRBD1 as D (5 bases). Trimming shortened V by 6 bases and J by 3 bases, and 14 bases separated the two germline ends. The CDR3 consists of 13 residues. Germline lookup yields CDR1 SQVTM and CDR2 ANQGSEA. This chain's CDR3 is CSVTNRQHYGYTF. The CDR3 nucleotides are TGCAGCGTCACAAACAGGCAACACTATGGCTACACCTTC. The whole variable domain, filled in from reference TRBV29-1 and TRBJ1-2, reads SAVISQKPSRDICQRGTSLTIQCQVDSQVTMMFWYRQQPGQSLTLIATANQGSEATYESGFVIDKFPISRPNLTFSTLTVSNMSPEDSSIYLCSVTNRQHYGYTFGSGTRLTVV.

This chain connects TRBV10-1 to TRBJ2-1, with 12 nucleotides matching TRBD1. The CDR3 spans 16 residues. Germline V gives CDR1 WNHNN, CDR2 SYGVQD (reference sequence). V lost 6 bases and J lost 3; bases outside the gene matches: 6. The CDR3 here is CASSPGQGAFYNEQFF. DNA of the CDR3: TGCGCCAGCAGCCCGGGACAGGGGGCGTTCTACAATGAGCAGTTCTTC.

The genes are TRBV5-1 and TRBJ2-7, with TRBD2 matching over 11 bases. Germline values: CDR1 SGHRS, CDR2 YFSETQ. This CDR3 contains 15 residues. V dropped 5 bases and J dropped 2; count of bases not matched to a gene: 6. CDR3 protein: CASRRLAGPTYEQYF. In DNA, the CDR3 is TGCGCCAGCAGGAGACTAGCGGGGCCCACCTACGAGCAGTACTTC.

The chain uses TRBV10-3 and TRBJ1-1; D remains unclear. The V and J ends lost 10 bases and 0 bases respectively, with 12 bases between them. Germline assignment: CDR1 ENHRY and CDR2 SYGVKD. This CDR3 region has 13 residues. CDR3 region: CATRSSVNTEAFF. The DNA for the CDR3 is TGTGCCACCAGGAGTTCGGTGAACACTGAAGCTTTCTTT.

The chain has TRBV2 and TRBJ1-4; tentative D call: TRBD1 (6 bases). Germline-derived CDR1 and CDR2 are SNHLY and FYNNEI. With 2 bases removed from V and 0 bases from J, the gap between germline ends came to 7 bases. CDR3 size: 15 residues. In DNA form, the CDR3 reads TGTGCCAGCAGTGAATACAGGGCAACTAATGAAAAACTGTTTTTT. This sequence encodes CASSEYRATNEKLFF.

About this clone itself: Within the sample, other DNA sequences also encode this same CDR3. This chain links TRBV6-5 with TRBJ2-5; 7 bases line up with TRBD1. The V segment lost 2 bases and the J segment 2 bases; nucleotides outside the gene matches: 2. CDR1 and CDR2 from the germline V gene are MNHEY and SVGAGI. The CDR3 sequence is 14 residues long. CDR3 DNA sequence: TGTGCCAGCAGTTACGGGACAGTTCAAGAGACCCAGTACTTC. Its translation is CASSYGTVQETQYF.

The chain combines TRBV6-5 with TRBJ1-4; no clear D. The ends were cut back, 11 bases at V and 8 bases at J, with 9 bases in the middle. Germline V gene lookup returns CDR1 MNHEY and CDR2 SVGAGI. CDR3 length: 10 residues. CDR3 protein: CACTPEKLFF. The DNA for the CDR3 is TGTGCCTGCACTCCCGAAAAACTGTTTTTT.

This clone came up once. This CDR3 is CASSELWRIQETQYF. The DNA of the CDR3 is TGTGCCAGCAGTGAACTGTGGAGAATCCAAGAGACCCAGTACTTC. The chain is built from TRBV2 and TRBJ2-5; D unclear. Germline lookup yields CDR1 SNHLY and CDR2 FYNNEI. Between the trimmed V and J ends, which lost 2 bases and 1 base, there was a span of 11 bases. The CDR3 is made up of 15 amino acids.